Detailed here is one TCR beta chain. The data were obtained in a study of CD8 T cells in Susac syndrome. Germline V gives CDR1 SGHTA, CDR2 FQGTGA. The CDR3 contains 13 residues. Trimming stripped 3 bases from V and 6 bases from J, with 11 bases between. Reverse transcription of about 0.45 to 1 ug RNA used random hexamers. TCRdb independently ran MiXCR on the immunoSEQ multiplex PCR reads; one entry per CDR3 protein. Among over 140,000 distinct CDR3 sequences listed, 95% were seen once. The sequence came from a human donor with Susac syndrome. Material for sequencing was CD4+ T cells from PBMCs. The chain combines TRBV7-3 with TRBJ1-1; a possible D gene is TRBD1 (6 bases). The CDR3, as DNA: TGTGCCAGCAGCTTCAAACAGGGTTCTGAAGCTTTCTTT. Amino acid sequence: CASSFKQGSEAFF. The full variable domain, completed using reference TRBV7-3 and TRBJ1-1, is GAGVSQTPSNKVTEKGKYVELRCDPISGHTALYWYRQSLGQGPEFLIYFQGTGAADDSGLPNDRFFAVRPEGSVSTLKIQRTERGDSAVYLCASSFKQGSEAFFGQGTRLTVV.